This T cell receptor beta chain was captured in a study of cytomegalovirus exposure and HLA in healthy donors. Use of 60 Vbeta and 13 Jbeta primers characterized the PCR. Clones were read by immunoSEQ multiplex PCR, and TCRdb kept only the in-frame ones, dropping some. The table lists approximately 120,000 clones. Findings of the study overall: Many donors carried some public TCRs, although rarity characterized most TCR sequences.

Details on this clone: Its antigen is as yet unknown.

Unmatched junction bases numbered 6, after V lost 2 bases and J lost 8 bases. The CDR3 is 14 amino acids. The germline V gene has CDR1 KGHSH and CDR2 LQKENI. This receptor was obtained from a woman aged 60-70 years in good health and CMV-seronegative. The chain has TRBV18 and TRBJ1-2, with 9 positions matching TRBD1. The sample consisted of PBMCs. The CDR3 protein is CASSPTDRGLGYTF. The CDR3 DNA is TGTGCCAGCTCACCAACGGACAGGGGCTTGGGCTACACCTTC.